This T cell receptor beta chain is from a study of regulatory T cells in long-lasting Graves disease. This clonotype was seen repeatedly, ten times or more. The time point was: newly diagnosed GD, antithyroid drugs for less than 3 months. RNA from PBMCs was the source of the TCR library. Researchers made TCR beta libraries by using iRepertoire HTBI primers and running Arm-PCR on CDR3 regions. Authors' processing steps: Sequenced samples collectively carried roughly 60 TRBV and some 15 TRBJ segments. MiXCR was run by TCRdb on the multiplex PCR reads, yielding one entry per CDR3 protein. For this entry, the V and J calls and clone size follow TCRdb and not the study's own pipeline. The table records roughly 560,000 distinct CDR3 sequences, 12% of them present only once. The germline V gene encodes CDR1 LGHDT and CDR2 YNNKEL (reference sequence). Trimming took off 7 bases at V and 0 bases at J, with 8 bases between the two ends. This CDR3 is 13 amino acids long.

These same data were also listed under a study on T cells in Graves' hyperthyroidism and ophthalmopathy. That paper states: An initial round of RT-PCR targeting the TCR CDR3 relied on the HTBI primer set.

The source is a woman aged 25 to 45 with Graves disease. This chain joins TRBV3-1 and TRBJ2-3; tentatively, D is TRBD2 (5 bases). This material consisted of peripheral blood mononuclear cells (PBMCs), taken at new diagnosis, from a patient treated with antithyroid drugs. The CDR3, as DNA: TGTGCCAGCATCAGCGGTAGCACAGATACGCAGTATTTT. Protein sequence: CASISGSTDTQYF.